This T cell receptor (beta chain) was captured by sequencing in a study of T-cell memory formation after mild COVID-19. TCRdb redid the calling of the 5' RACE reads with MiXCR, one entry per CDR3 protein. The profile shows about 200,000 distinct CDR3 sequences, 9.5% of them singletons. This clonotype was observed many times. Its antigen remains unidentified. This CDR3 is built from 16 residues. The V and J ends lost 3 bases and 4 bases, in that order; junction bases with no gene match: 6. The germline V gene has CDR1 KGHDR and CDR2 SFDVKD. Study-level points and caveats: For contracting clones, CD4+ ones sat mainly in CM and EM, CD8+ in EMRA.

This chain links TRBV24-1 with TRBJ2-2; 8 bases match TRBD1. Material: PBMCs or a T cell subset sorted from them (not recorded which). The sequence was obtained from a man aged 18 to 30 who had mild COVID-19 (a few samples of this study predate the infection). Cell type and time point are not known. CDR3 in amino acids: CATSDPGTGFTGELFF. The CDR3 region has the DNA TGTGCCACCAGTGATCCCGGGACAGGATTCACCGGGGAGCTGTTTTTT.